This T cell receptor beta chain was retrieved from a study of shared clonotypes between healthy human individuals. Across the whole study: The study used three CD4 naive, three CD4 memory, two CD8 naive and one CD8 memory plate per donor.

In replicate PCRs of sorted subsets, around 200 ng DNA, approximately 32,000 T cell genomes, was used. Method: immunoSEQ multiplex PCR; TCRdb's copy keeps in-frame clones and lacks some. The sample yields fewer than 3 million clones, about nine tenths seen once. Of note for this clone: No antigen is known for it.

The V end lost 2 bases, the J end lost 7 bases, and 18 bases lay between the germline ends. The CDR3 sequence is 16 residues long. Germline-derived CDR1 and CDR2 are LNHDA and SQIVND (reference sequence). Study-level results: Clonotypes shared by all four donors outscored non-shared clonotypes in generation probability. Rarefaction exposed incomplete sorted-subset sequencing despite large depth.

The chain uses TRBV19 and TRBJ1-5; D unclear. The receptor comes from a man between 18 and 35 years old in good health. Some clones in this sample may be carry-over from other donors' samples. Material: naive CD4+ T cells from PBMCs. Indicated subset: CD45RA+ positively selected. The CDR3 loop is CASSISPRESEQPQHF. CDR3 nucleotides: TGTGCCAGTAGTATATCCCCGCGGGAATCGGAACAGCCCCAGCATTTT.